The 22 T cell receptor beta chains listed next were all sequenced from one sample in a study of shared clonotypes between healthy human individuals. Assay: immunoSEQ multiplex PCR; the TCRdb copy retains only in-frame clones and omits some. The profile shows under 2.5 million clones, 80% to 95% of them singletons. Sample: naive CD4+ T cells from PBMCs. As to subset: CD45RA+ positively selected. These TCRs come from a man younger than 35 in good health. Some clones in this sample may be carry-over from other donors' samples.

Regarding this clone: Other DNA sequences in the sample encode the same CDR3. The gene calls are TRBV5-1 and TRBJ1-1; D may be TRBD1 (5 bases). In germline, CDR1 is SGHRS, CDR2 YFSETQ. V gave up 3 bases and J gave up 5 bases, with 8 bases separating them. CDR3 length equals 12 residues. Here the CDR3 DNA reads TGCGCCAGCAGCTCCGGGGGTACTGAAGCTTTCTTT. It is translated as CASSSGGTEAFF.

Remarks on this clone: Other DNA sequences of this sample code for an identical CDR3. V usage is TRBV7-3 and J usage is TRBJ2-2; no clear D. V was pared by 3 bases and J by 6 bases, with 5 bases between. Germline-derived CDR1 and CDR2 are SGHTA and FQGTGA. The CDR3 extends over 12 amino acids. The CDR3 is CASSLVSGELFF. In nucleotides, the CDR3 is TGTGCCAGCAGCTTGGTGTCCGGGGAGCTGTTTTTT.

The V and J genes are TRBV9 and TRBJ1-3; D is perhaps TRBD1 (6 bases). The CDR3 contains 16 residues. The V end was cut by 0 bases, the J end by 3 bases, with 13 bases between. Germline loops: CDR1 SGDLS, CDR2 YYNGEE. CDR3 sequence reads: CASSVGVQGHGNTIYF. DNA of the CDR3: TGTGCCAGCAGCGTAGGTGTACAGGGACATGGAAACACCATATATTTT.

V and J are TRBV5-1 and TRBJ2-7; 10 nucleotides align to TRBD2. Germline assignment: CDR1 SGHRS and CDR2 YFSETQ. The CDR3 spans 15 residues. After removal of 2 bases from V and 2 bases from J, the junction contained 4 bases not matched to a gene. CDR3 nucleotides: TGCGCCAGCAGCTTAGGGACTAGCGATACCTACGAGCAGTACTTC. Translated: CASSLGTSDTYEQYF.

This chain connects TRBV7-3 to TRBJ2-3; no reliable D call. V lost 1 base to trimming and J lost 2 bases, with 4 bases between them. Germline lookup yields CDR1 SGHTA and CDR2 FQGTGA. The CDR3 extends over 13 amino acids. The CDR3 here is CASSLRDTDTQYF. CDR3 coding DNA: TGTGCCAGCAGCTTAAGGGACACAGATACGCAGTATTTT.

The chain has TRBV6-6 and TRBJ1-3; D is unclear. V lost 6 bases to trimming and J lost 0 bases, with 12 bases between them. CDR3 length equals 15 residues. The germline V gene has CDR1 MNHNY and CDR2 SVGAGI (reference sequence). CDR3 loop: CASSLDAYSGNTIYF. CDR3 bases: TGTGCCAGCAGCTTGGACGCCTACTCTGGAAACACCATATATTTT.

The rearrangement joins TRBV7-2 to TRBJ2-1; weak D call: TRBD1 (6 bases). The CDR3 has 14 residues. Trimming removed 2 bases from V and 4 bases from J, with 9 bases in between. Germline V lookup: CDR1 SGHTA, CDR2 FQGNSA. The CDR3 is CASSLRGTYNEQFF. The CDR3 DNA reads TGTGCCAGCAGCTTAAGGGGGACATACAATGAGCAGTTCTTC.

The CDR3 DNA reads TGTGCCAGCAGCTCGGACGGCACCGGGGAGCTGTTTTTT. It yields the protein CASSSDGTGELFF. The rearrangement uses TRBV7-9 and TRBJ2-2, with D uncertain. V was cut by 4 bases and J by 4 bases, with 7 bases left in between. CDR1 and CDR2 (germline): SEHNR, FQNEAQ (reference sequence). This CDR3 is built from 13 residues. Full variable domain (rest looked up from reference TRBV7-9 and TRBJ2-2): DTGVSQNPRHKITKRGQNVTFRCDPISEHNRLYWYRQTLGQGPEFLTYFQNEAQLEKSRLLSDRFSAERPKGSFSTLEIQRTEQGDSAMYLCASSSDGTGELFFGEGSRLTVL.

The CDR3 region has the DNA TGTGCCAGCAGTGGACAGTCGCTAACTAACTATGGCTACACCTTC. It codes for CASSGQSLTNYGYTF. The chain uses TRBV9 and TRBJ1-2; D is possibly TRBD1 (6 bases). The CDR3 extends over 15 amino acids. V was clipped by 5 bases and J by 0 bases, with 14 bases between them. Germline assignment: CDR1 SGDLS and CDR2 YYNGEE.

The chain's CDR3 is CASSLDSPYEQYF. CDR3 in DNA: TGTGCCAGCAGCTTAGACAGCCCCTACGAGCAGTACTTC. V gene TRBV7-9 combines with J gene TRBJ2-7; D is uncertain. Deletions cut 1 base from V and 2 bases from J, with 6 bases between. This CDR3 comprises 13 residues. CDR1 SEHNR and CDR2 FQNEAQ come from the germline V gene (reference sequence).

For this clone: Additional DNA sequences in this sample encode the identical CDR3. The CDR3 reads CASTGDRGYEQYF. The CDR3 region has the DNA TGTGCCAGCACGGGGGACAGGGGCTACGAGCAGTACTTC. This sequence joins TRBV28 and TRBJ2-7; 10 bases fit TRBD1. Trimming took 7 bases from V and 3 from J; bases not matched to a gene: 3. The CDR3 is 13 residues long. Looked up from germline, CDR1 is MDHEN and CDR2 is SYDVKM.

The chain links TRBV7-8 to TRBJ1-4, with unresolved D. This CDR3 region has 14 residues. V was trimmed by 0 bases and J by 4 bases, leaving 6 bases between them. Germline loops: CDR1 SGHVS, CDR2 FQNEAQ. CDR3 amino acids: CASSLALGNEKLFF. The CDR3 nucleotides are TGTGCCAGCAGCTTAGCGTTGGGTAATGAAAAACTGTTTTTT.

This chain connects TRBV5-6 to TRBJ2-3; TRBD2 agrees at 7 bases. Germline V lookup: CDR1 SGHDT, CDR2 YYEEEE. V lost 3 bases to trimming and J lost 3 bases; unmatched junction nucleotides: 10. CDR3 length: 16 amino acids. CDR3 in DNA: TGTGCCAGCAGCTCTCGTGGGAGCGGGATGACAGATACGCAGTATTTT. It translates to CASSSRGSGMTDTQYF.

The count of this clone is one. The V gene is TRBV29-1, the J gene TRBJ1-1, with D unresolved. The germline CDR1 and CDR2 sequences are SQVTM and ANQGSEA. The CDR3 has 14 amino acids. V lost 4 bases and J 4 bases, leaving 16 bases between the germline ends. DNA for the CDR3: TGCAGCGTTGGGGTTCTAGGCACGGCCACTGAAGCTTTCTTT. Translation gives CSVGVLGTATEAFF.

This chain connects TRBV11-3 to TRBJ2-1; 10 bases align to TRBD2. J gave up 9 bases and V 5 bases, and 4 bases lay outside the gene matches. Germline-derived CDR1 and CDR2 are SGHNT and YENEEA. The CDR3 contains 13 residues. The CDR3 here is CASSRTSGLEQFF. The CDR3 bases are TGTGCCAGCAGCAGGACTAGCGGTCTTGAGCAGTTCTTC.

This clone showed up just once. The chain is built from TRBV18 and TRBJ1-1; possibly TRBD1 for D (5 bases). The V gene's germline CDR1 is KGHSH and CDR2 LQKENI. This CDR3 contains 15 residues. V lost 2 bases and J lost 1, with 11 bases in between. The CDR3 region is CASSPSRQGNTEAFF. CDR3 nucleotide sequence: TGTGCCAGCTCACCATCGAGGCAGGGGAACACTGAAGCTTTCTTT.

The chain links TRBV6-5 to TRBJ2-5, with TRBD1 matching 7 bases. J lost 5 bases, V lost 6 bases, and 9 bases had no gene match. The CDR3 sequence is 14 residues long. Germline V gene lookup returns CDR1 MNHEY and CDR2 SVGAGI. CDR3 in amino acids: CASRPDRVGETQYF. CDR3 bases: TGTGCCAGCAGACCCGACAGGGTGGGGGAGACCCAGTACTTC.

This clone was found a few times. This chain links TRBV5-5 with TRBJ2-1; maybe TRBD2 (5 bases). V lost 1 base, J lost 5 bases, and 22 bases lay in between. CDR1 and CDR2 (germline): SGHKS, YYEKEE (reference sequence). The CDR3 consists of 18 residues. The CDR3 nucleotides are TGTGCCAGCAGCTTGATTGGTAGGACTGGCGGAACACACAATGAGCAGTTCTTC. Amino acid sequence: CASSLIGRTGGTHNEQFF.

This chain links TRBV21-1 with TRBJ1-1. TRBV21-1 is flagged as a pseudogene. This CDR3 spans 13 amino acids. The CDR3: CASSGPGNTEAFF. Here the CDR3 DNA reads TGTGCCAGCAGCGGACCAGGGAACACTGAAGCTTTCTTT.

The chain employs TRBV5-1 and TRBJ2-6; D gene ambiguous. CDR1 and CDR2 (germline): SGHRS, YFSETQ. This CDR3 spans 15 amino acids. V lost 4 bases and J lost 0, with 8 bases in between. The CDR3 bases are TGCGCCAGCAGCGACCGGTACTCTGGGGCCAACGTCCTGACTTTC. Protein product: CASSDRYSGANVLTF.

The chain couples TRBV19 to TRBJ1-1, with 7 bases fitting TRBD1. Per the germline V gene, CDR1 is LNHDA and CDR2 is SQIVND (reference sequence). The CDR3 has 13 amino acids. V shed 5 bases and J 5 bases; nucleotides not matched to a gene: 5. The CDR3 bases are TGTGCCAGTAGTGTCGACAGGGTAACTGAAGCTTTCTTT. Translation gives CASSVDRVTEAFF.

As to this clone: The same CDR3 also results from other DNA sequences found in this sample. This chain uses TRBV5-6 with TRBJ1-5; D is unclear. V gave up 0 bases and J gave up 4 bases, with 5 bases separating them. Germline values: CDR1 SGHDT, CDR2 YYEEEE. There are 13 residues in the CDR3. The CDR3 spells CASSLGVNQPQHF. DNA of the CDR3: TGTGCCAGCAGCTTGGGTGTTAATCAGCCCCAGCATTTT. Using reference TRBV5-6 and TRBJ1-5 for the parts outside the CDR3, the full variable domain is DAGVTQSPTHLIKTRGQQVTLRCSPKSGHDTVSWYQQALGQGPQFIFQYYEEEERQRGNFPDRFSGHQFPNYSSELNVNALLLGDSALYLCASSLGVNQPQHFGDGTRLSIL.